This passage covers 4 T cell receptor beta chains from one sample sequenced in a study of T cell changes during pregnancy in multiple sclerosis. The table came from immunoSEQ multiplex PCR; TCRdb's copy has only in-frame clones and leaves some out. The repertoire holds some 37,000 clones, approximately 92% seen once, with less than 1.5% in the top ten. Sequenced sample: PBMCs (not recorded whether the cells were cultured). Receptor source: a female donor with multiple sclerosis, enrolled in a pregnancy study.

The chain carries TRBV18 and TRBJ1-1; no clear D gene. V was clipped by 6 bases and J by 4 bases, with 15 bases between them. The CDR3 has 14 amino acids. In germline, CDR1 is KGHSH, CDR2 LQKENI. In nucleotides, the CDR3 is TGTGCCAGCTCCCGACCAGATCTCGCCACTGAAGCTTTCTTT. Protein sequence: CASSRPDLATEAFF.

This chain uses TRBV7-9 with TRBJ2-1; D is undetermined. The V end was cut by 4 bases, the J end by 8 bases, with 21 bases between. The germline gives CDR1 SEHNR, CDR2 FQNEAQ (reference sequence). The CDR3 consists of 16 residues. DNA for the CDR3: TGTGCCAGCAGCTCTCCCCCCGATTATTATGGCGATGAGCAGTTCTTC. Translation: CASSSPPDYYGDEQFF.

This rearrangement joins TRBV7-9 to TRBJ2-7, with no clear D. Germline-derived CDR1 and CDR2 are SEHNR and FQNEAQ (reference sequence). CDR3 length: 14 amino acids. Trimming stripped 3 bases from V and 0 bases from J, with 9 bases between. CDR3 nucleotide sequence: TGTGCCAGCAGCTTTGATGCCAACTCCTACGAGCAGTACTTC. This sequence encodes CASSFDANSYEQYF.

The chain joins TRBV19 to TRBJ2-1, with TRBD2 matching over 8 bases. Germline CDR1 is LNHDA and CDR2 is SQIVND (reference sequence). The V segment lost 5 bases and the J segment 6 bases; nucleotides outside the gene matches: 6. This CDR3 is 14 amino acids long. The CDR3 DNA sequence: TGTGCCAGTAGTGTCCCCGGGACTAGCAATGAGCAGTTCTTC. Its protein product is CASSVPGTSNEQFF.